The 29 T cell receptor beta chains in this list originate from one sample, sequenced in a study of blood T cell repertoires in COVID-19. The method was immunoSEQ multiplex PCR; TCRdb's version includes in-frame clones alone and lacks a portion of them. The data hold hundreds of thousands of clones, with around 87% observed a single time. The sequencing sample was made of PBMCs or T cells enriched from blood (not recorded which). These TCRs come from a woman aged 50 to 65 who had recovered from COVID-19.

This clone has a handful of counts. The chain has TRBV24-1 and TRBJ1-3; 7 nucleotides match TRBD1. Trimming cost V 4 bases and J 2 bases; bases outside gene matches: 4. Germline V gene lookup returns CDR1 KGHDR and CDR2 SFDVKD. CDR3 size: 15 residues. The CDR3 loop reads CATSDPGTAGNTIYF. In DNA, the CDR3 is TGTGCCACCAGTGACCCCGGGACAGCTGGAAACACCATATATTTT.

The chain has TRBV4-1 and TRBJ2-7; 7 bases match TRBD1. The CDR3 runs to 14 residues. Germline V lookup: CDR1 MGHRA, CDR2 YSYEKL. Trimming removed 1 base from V and 6 bases from J; junction bases left unmatched: 6. The CDR3 reads CASSQARTGREQYF. CDR3 bases: TGCGCCAGCAGCCAAGCCCGGACAGGACGCGAGCAGTACTTC.

This rearrangement joins TRBV18 to TRBJ2-7; TRBD2 matches at 7 bases. There are 15 residues in the CDR3. V shed 3 bases, J shed 8 bases, and the junction held 13 bases outside the gene matches. Germline assignment: CDR1 KGHSH and CDR2 LQKENI. The CDR3 sequence: CASSPPQRGVTKQYF. CDR3 DNA sequence: TGTGCCAGCTCACCCCCCCAACGGGGGGTAACGAAGCAGTACTTC.

The chain links TRBV10-1 to TRBJ1-1; 12 nucleotides match TRBD1. The CDR3 extends over 18 amino acids. J gave up 0 bases and V 4 bases, and 9 bases lay outside the gene matches. The germline gives CDR1 WNHNN, CDR2 SYGVQD (reference sequence). As DNA, the CDR3 is TGCGCCAGCAGTGGGGAGGGGACAGGGGGCGGAATGAACACTGAAGCTTTCTTT. Translated: CASSGEGTGGGMNTEAFF.

This clone appeared a single time. The chain links TRBV5-1 to TRBJ2-2, with TRBD2 matching over 8 bases. CDR1 and CDR2 from the germline V gene are SGHRS and YFSETQ. The J segment lost 5 bases and the V segment lost 7 bases, leaving 4 bases of the junction unmatched. The CDR3 is 13 amino acids. The CDR3 region has the DNA TGCGCCAGCTGCCAGCGGGAGACCGGGGAGCTGTTTTTT. Protein product: CASCQRETGELFF.

V and J are TRBV7-9 and TRBJ1-1; no clear D gene. The germline V gene encodes CDR1 SEHNR and CDR2 FQNEAQ (reference sequence). This CDR3 region has 13 residues. V was shortened by 4 bases and J by 4 bases, with 10 bases between the two germline ends. The chain's CDR3 is CASSSTLLTEAFF. The CDR3 region has the DNA TGTGCCAGCAGCTCTACTTTGCTCACTGAAGCTTTCTTT.

V is TRBV6-5 and J is TRBJ2-1, with D unclear. The CDR3 covers 14 residues. The germline V gene has CDR1 MNHEY and CDR2 SVGAGI. Trimming shortened V by 4 bases and J by 8 bases, and 15 bases separated the two germline ends. CDR3 loop: CASSSLSMVDEQFF. The CDR3 DNA is TGTGCCAGCAGTTCCCTATCGATGGTGGATGAGCAGTTCTTC.

V usage is TRBV6-5 and J usage is TRBJ2-1; 9 bases match TRBD2. This CDR3 has 14 amino acids. The germline V gene has CDR1 MNHEY and CDR2 SVGAGI. V was clipped by 8 bases and J by 7 bases; unmatched bases: 9. The CDR3 DNA follows: TGTGCCAGCGCTAGCGGGACCCCCATGAATGAGCAGTTCTTC. This codes for CASASGTPMNEQFF.

This sequence joins TRBV4-3 and TRBJ2-2; unclear D gene. V lost 0 bases, J lost 8 bases, and 13 bases lay in between. CDR1 is LGHNA, CDR2 YSLEER, per germline. The CDR3 extends over 15 amino acids. The CDR3, as DNA: TGCGCCAGCAGCCAAGATCGATATCCTAGTGGGGAGCTGTTTTTT. The encoded protein is CASSQDRYPSGELFF.

V is TRBV6-2 or TRBV6-3 and J is TRBJ2-4; 8 nucleotides align to TRBD2. V lost 0 bases and J lost 0; bases outside the gene matches: 7. There are 18 residues in the CDR3. Per germline, CDR1 MNHEY and CDR2 SVGEGT. CDR3 in DNA: TGTGCCAGCAGTTACTCGAAGGCGGGAGGTGGAGCCAAAAACATTCAGTACTTC. It translates to CASSYSKAGGGAKNIQYF.

The rearrangement joins TRBV7-2 to TRBJ1-1; no reliable D call. V lost 1 base and J lost 5, with 8 bases in between. The CDR3 sequence is 13 residues long. The germline gives CDR1 SGHTA, CDR2 FQGNSA. CDR3 region: CASSLVAGTEAFF. CDR3 nucleotides: TGTGCCAGCAGCTTAGTGGCGGGAACTGAAGCTTTCTTT.

The J gene is TRBJ2-7, the V gene TRBV6-1, with D perhaps matching TRBD2 (5 bases). Germline lookup yields CDR1 MNHNS and CDR2 SASEGT. CDR3 size: 16 residues. The V and J ends lost 2 bases and 4 bases respectively, with 18 bases between them. The CDR3 nucleotides are TGTGCCAGCAGTGAAAGTGGTAGCGTACAGCCGTACGAGCAGTACTTC. Its protein is CASSESGSVQPYEQYF.

This clone was observed a handful of times. The chain employs TRBV5-4 and TRBJ2-7; 7 nucleotides agree with TRBD2. This CDR3 contains 13 residues. CDR1 and CDR2 (germline): SGHNT, YYREEE (reference sequence). The trim removed 7 bases at V and 9 bases at J, leaving 13 bases unmatched. The CDR3 DNA reads TGTGCCAGCCGTTCGGGAGGAGAATTTATGCAGTACTTC. Translation gives CASRSGGEFMQYF.

The chain recombines TRBV4-1 with TRBJ2-7; 7 bases are shared with TRBD2. The CDR3 runs to 14 residues. In germline, CDR1 is MGHRA, CDR2 YSYEKL. The trim removed 0 bases at V and 5 bases at J, leaving 4 bases unmatched. The CDR3 DNA sequence: TGCGCCAGCAGCCAAGACCCGCGGGAGAACGAGCAGTACTTC. It specifies CASSQDPRENEQYF.

This clone has only one observation. The rearrangement uses TRBV28 and TRBJ2-3; 9 bases agree with TRBD2. Germline V gene sequence: CDR1 MDHEN, CDR2 SYDVKM. The CDR3 length is 15 residues. CDR3 in amino acids: CSHGGGRAYRDTQYF. For the CDR3, the DNA is TGTTCACACGGGGGCGGGAGGGCCTATAGAGATACGCAGTATTTT.

The chain uses TRBV9 and TRBJ1-5; 8 bases match TRBD1. V was clipped by 3 bases and J by 2 bases; unmatched bases: 4. CDR3 length: 15 residues. Germline CDR1 and CDR2: SGDLS and YYNGEE. The CDR3 DNA reads as TGTGCCAGCAGCGGGGGACAGGTAGGCAATCAGCCCCAGCATTTT. Protein sequence: CASSGGQVGNQPQHF. The full variable domain, its missing parts supplied by reference TRBV9 and TRBJ1-5, is DSGVTQTPKHLITATGQRVTLRCSPRSGDLSVYWYQQSLDQGLQFLIQYYNGEERAKGNILERFSAQQFPDLHSELNLSSLELGDSALYFCASSGGQVGNQPQHFGDGTRLSIL.

V and J are TRBV19 and TRBJ2-5, with TRBD2 as a possible D gene (5 bases). V was pared by 5 bases and J by 4 bases, with 14 bases between. The CDR3 is 14 amino acids. The germline V gene encodes CDR1 LNHDA and CDR2 SQIVND (reference sequence). The CDR3 nucleotides read TGTGCCAGTAGTCGTCGGTCCGCGGGAGAGACCCAGTACTTC. Protein product: CASSRRSAGETQYF.

The V call is TRBV11-2, the J call TRBJ1-5; D not resolved. Germline V gives CDR1 SGHAT, CDR2 FQNNGV. Trimming stripped 2 bases from V and 3 bases from J, with 8 bases between. This CDR3 is 14 amino acids long. CDR3 amino acids: CASSLYPDNQPQHF. The CDR3 DNA reads as TGTGCCAGCAGCTTATACCCAGACAATCAGCCCCAGCATTTT.

The rearrangement joins TRBV12-3 or TRBV12-4 to TRBJ2-7, with unresolved D. The CDR3 consists of 11 residues. Deletions cut 3 bases from V and 6 bases from J, with 6 bases between. CDR3 loop: CASSFSGEQYF. The CDR3 DNA is TGTGCCAGCAGTTTTAGTGGCGAGCAGTACTTC.

V gene TRBV2 combines with J gene TRBJ2-7; 12 bases align to TRBD1. The CDR3 contains 14 residues. After removal of 6 bases from V and 3 bases from J, the junction contained 3 bases not matched to a gene. Germline values: CDR1 SNHLY, CDR2 FYNNEI. CDR3 in DNA: TGTGCCAGCAGAGGGACAGGGGGCTTCTACGAGCAGTACTTC. Amino acid sequence: CASRGTGGFYEQYF.

The rearrangement uses TRBV7-8 and TRBJ2-1, with 8 bases lining up with TRBD2. CDR3 length equals 14 residues. Looked up from germline, CDR1 is SGHVS and CDR2 is FQNEAQ. J gave up 9 bases and V 2 bases, and 6 bases lay outside the gene matches. CDR3 bases: TGTGCCAGCAGCTTACTTCCGGGAGGGGTTGAGCAGTTCTTC. Its protein product is CASSLLPGGVEQFF.

As for this clone: Sequence at one end of the junction differs from germline and may be a read error. The gene calls are TRBV11-2 and TRBJ2-7; D is ambiguous. The germline gives CDR1 SGHAT, CDR2 FQNNGV. The length of the CDR3 is 15 residues. CDR3 residues: CASTLMDPRLGEQYF. CDR3 nucleotides: TGTGCCAGCACCTTAATGGATCCGAGGTTGGGTGAGCAGTACTTC.

A word on this clone: This sample also contains other DNA sequences that code for the same CDR3. This chain joins TRBV30 and TRBJ1-2; D might be TRBD1 (5 bases). This CDR3 comprises 12 residues. Per the germline V gene, CDR1 is GTSNPN and CDR2 is SVGIG (reference sequence). The V end lost 5 bases, the J end lost 4 bases, and 11 bases lay between the germline ends. DNA for the CDR3: TGTGCCTGGGGTGACAGTAGCTATGGCTACACCTTC. It encodes CAWGDSSYGYTF.

V gene TRBV18 combines with J gene TRBJ1-5; D uncertain. Trimming took off 2 bases at V and 5 bases at J, with 7 bases between the two ends. The CDR3 runs 13 residues. Germline CDR1 is KGHSH and CDR2 is LQKENI. CDR3 protein: CASSPREDQPQHF. As DNA, the CDR3 is TGTGCCAGCTCACCAAGAGAAGATCAGCCCCAGCATTTT.

The chain is built from TRBV3-1 (or the pseudogene TRBV3-2) and TRBJ2-7; D call uncertain. The length of the CDR3 is 12 residues. Germline-derived CDR1 and CDR2 are LGHDT and YNNKEL (reference sequence). V was shortened by 4 bases and J by 0 bases, with 4 bases between the two germline ends. CDR3: CASSLNSYEQYF. Here the CDR3 DNA reads TGTGCCAGCAGCCTCAACTCCTACGAGCAGTACTTC.

The chain carries TRBV3-1 (or the pseudogene TRBV3-2) and TRBJ2-1; the match to TRBD2 covers 8 bases. CDR3 length: 14 amino acids. The V gene end was trimmed by 3 bases and the J gene end by 8 bases; junction bases not matched to a gene: 6. From germline, CDR1 is LGHDT and CDR2 YNNKEL (reference sequence). The CDR3 DNA sequence: TGTGCCAGCAGCCAGGGAGCGGGAGTGGATGAGCAGTTCTTC. This translates into CASSQGAGVDEQFF.

This clone was counted once. J is TRBJ1-1 and V is TRBV2, with D possibly TRBD1 on 6 matching bases. Trimming took 1 base from V and 1 from J, leaving 16 bases between them. This CDR3 contains 17 residues. CDR1 and CDR2 (germline): SNHLY, FYNNEI. CDR3 protein: CASSEDWGTIANTEAFF. The CDR3 bases are TGTGCCAGCAGTGAAGATTGGGGGACAATCGCGAACACTGAAGCTTTCTTT. Full variable domain (missing parts from reference TRBV2 and TRBJ1-1): EPEVTQTPSHQVTQMGQEVILRCVPISNHLYFYWYRQILGQKVEFLVSFYNNEISEKSEIFDDQFSVERPDGSNFTLKIRSTKLEDSAMYFCASSEDWGTIANTEAFFGQGTRLTVV.

The chain links TRBV6-2 or TRBV6-3 to TRBJ1-1, with D hard to call. Germline assignment: CDR1 MNHEY and CDR2 SVGEGT. The CDR3 length is 16 residues. Trimming removed 2 bases from V and 2 bases from J, with 15 bases in between. The DNA for the CDR3 is TGTGCCAGCAGTTACCAACCCACGCGGAAAAACACTGAAGCTTTCTTT. Its translation: CASSYQPTRKNTEAFF.

The CDR3 reads CAWSSRGAYGYTF. In DNA form, the CDR3 reads TGTGCCTGGAGTTCACGGGGGGCCTATGGCTACACCTTC. V and J are TRBV30 and TRBJ1-2; tentatively, D is TRBD1 (6 bases). Germline V CDR1 and CDR2: GTSNPN, SVGIG (reference sequence). The CDR3 runs 13 residues. Trimming pared 2 bases from V and 4 bases from J, leaving 11 bases between.